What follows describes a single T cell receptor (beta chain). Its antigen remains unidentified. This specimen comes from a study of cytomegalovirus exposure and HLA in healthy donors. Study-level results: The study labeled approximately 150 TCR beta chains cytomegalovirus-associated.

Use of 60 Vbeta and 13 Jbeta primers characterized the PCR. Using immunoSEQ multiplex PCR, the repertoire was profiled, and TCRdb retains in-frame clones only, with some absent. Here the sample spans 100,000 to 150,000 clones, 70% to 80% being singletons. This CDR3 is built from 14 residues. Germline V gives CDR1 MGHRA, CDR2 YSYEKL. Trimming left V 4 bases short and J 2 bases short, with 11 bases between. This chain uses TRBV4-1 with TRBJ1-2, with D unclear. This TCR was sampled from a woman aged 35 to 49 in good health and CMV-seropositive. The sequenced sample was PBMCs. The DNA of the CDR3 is TGCGCCAGCAGCCTTTATTCCGAGAACTATGGCTACACCTTC. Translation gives CASSLYSENYGYTF.